This T cell receptor beta chain is from a study of cytomegalovirus exposure and HLA in healthy donors. Study-wide points: Most TCR sequences were seen very rarely across donors, but some public TCRs occurred in many. The study labeled 180 or so TCR beta chains cytomegalovirus-associated. In vitro experiments confirmed that three CMV-associated chains were specific for CMV antigens. One later analysis, an examination of the roughly 110 validation repertoires, found that first-cohort TCR clusters tended to co-occur in them.

Points on this clone: Its antigen is unidentified.

The assay was immunoSEQ multiplex PCR, and TCRdb's table has in-frame clones only and misses some. The sample yields 130,000 or so clones, roughly 89% seen once. Material for sequencing was PBMCs. The sequence was obtained from a woman aged 18-35 years in good health and CMV-seronegative.

The CDR3 DNA reads as TGTGCCAGCAGCAAACGGAGGGGAGACTACGAGCAGTACTTC. Translated, it gives CASSKRRGDYEQYF. This sequence joins TRBV21-1 and TRBJ2-7; TRBD2 is the table's D call and was not checked against the DNA. TRBV21-1 counts as a pseudogene. This CDR3 comprises 14 residues.